This T cell receptor beta chain was retrieved from a study of blood T cell repertoires in COVID-19. Across the study: Both acute and convalescent COVID-19 samples were obtained from the United States, Italy and Spain.

Sequencing used immunoSEQ multiplex PCR; TCRdb keeps in-frame clones, though not all of them. In the table there are 110,000 to 150,000 clones, 86% of which are singletons. Sequenced input: PBMCs or T cells enriched from blood (not recorded which). This sequence was found in a man in his forties or fifties who had recovered from COVID-19.

The chain's CDR3 is CASRRYRGVSTDTQYF. In nucleotides, the CDR3 is TGTGCCAGCAGGAGATACAGGGGCGTCAGCACAGATACGCAGTATTTT. The rearrangement links TRBV27 to TRBJ2-3; TRBD1 aligns across 7 bases. CDR3 length: 16 amino acids. After removal of 6 bases from V and 0 bases from J, the junction contained 9 bases not matched to a gene. Germline CDR1 reads MNHEY; CDR2 reads SMNVEV (reference sequence).